The 18 T cell receptor beta chains below were found in one sample sequenced in a study of T cell clonality in common variable immunodeficiency. Data came from immunoSEQ multiplex PCR; TCRdb stores just in-frame clones and leaves some out. The sample yields 25,000 to 35,000 clones, without any singletons. These TCRs' antigens remain unknown. Broader study findings: In common variable immunodeficiency, TCR beta chains reportedly carried fewer deletions and N-nucleotide insertions.

The specimen sequenced was peripheral blood mononuclear cells. These receptors originate from a human donor with common variable immunodeficiency.

This clone was found a few times. The identical CDR3 is also encoded by other nucleotide sequences in the sample. The sequenced CDR3 bases are TGTGCCAGCAGCCCAGGTCCCGTAGTGGGCGAG. Encoded protein: CASSPGPVVGE. The entire CDR3 protein is CASSPGPVVGEQYF. This chain links TRBV7-9 with TRBJ2-7; D not resolved. The CDR3 end falls 3 residues outside the read, so it is completed with the germline J gene. The CDR3 totals 14 residues. Germline V lookup: CDR1 SEHNR, CDR2 FQNEAQ (reference sequence). The germline V and J ends were trimmed by 5 bases and 6 bases, with 17 bases remaining between them.

This clone has ten or more counts. The sequenced fragment ends 3 residues before the CDR3 boundary, so the rest is inferred from the germline J gene. This rearrangement joins TRBV2 to TRBJ2-4, with 15 bases identical to TRBD2. J gave up 0 bases and V 7 bases, and 7 bases lay outside the gene matches. This CDR3 spans 18 amino acids. CDR1 is SNHLY and CDR2 is FYNNEI in the germline V gene. CDR3 residues: CASNLRTSGRVAKNIQYF. The DNA read from the CDR3 is TGTGCCAGCAACCTACGGACTAGCGGGAGGGTAGCCAAAAACATT. Filled out from reference TRBV2 and TRBJ2-4, the complete variable domain reads EPEVTQTPSHQVTQMGQEVILRCVPISNHLYFYWYRQILGQKVEFLVSFYNNEISEKSEIFDDQFSVERPDGSNFTLKIRSTKLEDSAMYFCASNLRTSGRVAKNIQYFGAGTRLSVL.

In its sample, this clone was seen a few times. Incomplete CDR3 DNA: TGCAGTGTTCCCCAAAGTGGCGGAGAGACC. Amino acids: CSVPQSGGET. The entire CDR3 reads CSVPQSGGETQYF. The chain uses TRBV20-1 and TRBJ2-5; D is unclear. The read comes to an end 3 residues before the CDR3 does, leaving the germline J gene to fill in the end. This CDR3 spans 13 amino acids. V was trimmed by 7 bases and J by 4 bases, leaving 16 bases between them. The germline CDR1 and CDR2 sequences are DFQATT and SNEGSKA (reference sequence).

This clone was seen at least ten times. The CDR3 extends 3 residues past the end of the read, so its final part is completed from the germline J gene. The chain is built from TRBV7-6 and TRBJ2-3, with 15 bases lining up with TRBD2. The V and J ends lost 4 bases and 5 bases, in that order; junction bases with no gene match: 4. The CDR3 runs to 16 residues. Germline CDR1 is SGHVS and CDR2 is FNYEAQ. The CDR3 DNA, read in part, is TGTGCCAGCAGCTGGGGGACTAGCGGGGGGATAGATACG. This codes for CASSWGTSGGIDT. The CDR3, in full, reads CASSWGTSGGIDTQYF.

In its sample, this clone was seen many times. The observed sequence ends 3 residues before the CDR3 terminus, with the missing tail filled in from the germline J gene. The genes are TRBV14 and TRBJ2-5; 7 bases are shared with TRBD1. V shed 0 bases, J shed 3 bases, and the junction held 4 bases outside the gene matches. Germline V gene sequence: CDR1 SGHDN, CDR2 FVKESK. There are 15 residues in the CDR3. The DNA read from the CDR3 is TGTGCCAGCAGCCAAGACCCGGGACAGAAAGAGACC. Its translation: CASSQDPGQKET. The entire CDR3 is CASSQDPGQKETQYF.

Remarks on this clone: Sequencing ends 3 residues short of the CDR3 end; the germline J gene provides the rest. The chain carries TRBV6-1 and TRBJ1-5; 9 bases line up with TRBD1. V lost 2 bases to trimming and J lost 1 base; unmatched junction nucleotides: 3. This CDR3 has 16 amino acids. CDR1 and CDR2 from the germline V gene are MNHNS and SASEGT. Incomplete CDR3 DNA: TGTGCCAGCAGTGAACTCGGGACAGGGAGCAATCAGCCC. It is translated as CASSELGTGSNQP. The whole CDR3 region reads CASSELGTGSNQPQHF.

This clone was detected ten times or more. The read finishes 3 residues shy of the CDR3 end, and the germline J gene is used to complete it. The chain has TRBV7-2 and TRBJ1-1, with D perhaps matching TRBD1 (5 bases). V lost 2 bases, J lost 4 bases, and 14 bases lay in between. The CDR3 is 15 amino acids. Germline CDR1 and CDR2: SGHTA and FQGNSA. Partial CDR3 DNA: TGTGCCAGCAGCTTATCCCCTTACGGGGGCACTGAA. Its protein is CASSLSPYGGTE. The CDR3 in full is CASSLSPYGGTEAFF. The complete variable domain, with remaining parts taken from reference TRBV7-2 and TRBJ1-1, reads GAGVSQSPSNKVTEKGKDVELRCDPISGHTALYWYRQSLGQGLEFLIYFQGNSAPDKSGLPSDRFSAERTGGSVSTLTIQRTQQEDSAVYLCASSLSPYGGTEAFFGQGTRLTVV.

This clone has ten or more counts. The read halts 3 residues ahead of the CDR3 end, with the missing end drawn from the germline J gene. This chain links TRBV19 with TRBJ2-4; D remains unclear. V lost 6 bases and J 0 bases, leaving 9 bases between the germline ends. The CDR3 runs to 14 residues. The germline gives CDR1 LNHDA, CDR2 SQIVND (reference sequence). The CDR3 bases that were read are TGTGCCAGTAGCAGTCTGATAGCCAAAAACATT. Its protein is CASSSLIAKNI. Given in full, the CDR3 is CASSSLIAKNIQYF.

In this sample, this clone turned up many times. The CDR3 end falls 3 residues outside the read, so it is completed with the germline J gene. The chain combines TRBV5-1 with TRBJ2-7, with 9 positions matching TRBD2. J gave up 4 bases and V 2 bases, and 13 bases lay outside the gene matches. The CDR3 spans 17 residues. The germline CDR1 and CDR2 sequences are SGHRS and YFSETQ. The CDR3 protein is CASSLQGGLAVWYEQYF. The sequenced CDR3 bases are TGCGCCAGCAGCTTACAAGGGGGACTAGCTGTTTGGTACGAG.

This clone was detected ten times or more. The read ends 3 residues early relative to the CDR3; the germline J gene fills the gap. The chain carries TRBV18 and TRBJ2-1; 11 nucleotides match TRBD2. Germline V gene lookup returns CDR1 KGHSH and CDR2 LQKENI. After removal of 6 bases from V and 7 bases from J, the junction contained 5 bases not matched to a gene. The CDR3 has 14 residues. CDR3 DNA (partial): TGTGCCAGCTCGCTAGCGGGAGGAAGAAATGAG. It yields the protein CASSLAGGRNE. The complete CDR3 reads CASSLAGGRNEQFF.

This clone was seen many times. The CDR3 extends 3 residues past the end of the read, so its final part is completed from the germline J gene. This sequence joins TRBV20-1 and TRBJ2-3, with D possibly TRBD2 on 5 matching bases. V was clipped by 0 bases and J by 4 bases, with 20 bases between them. The CDR3 loop spans 17 amino acids. Germline-derived CDR1 and CDR2 are DFQATT and SNEGSKA (reference sequence). Incomplete CDR3 DNA: TGCAGTGCTAGAGACCCCCCGGGGAATTTAGGGCCAGATACG. Protein: CSARDPPGNLGPDT. In full, the CDR3 reads CSARDPPGNLGPDTQYF.

This clone was counted many times. Read coverage stops 3 residues before the CDR3 terminus; the germline J gene supplies the remainder. This chain joins TRBV18 and TRBJ2-7; unclear D gene. This CDR3 comprises 16 residues. V dropped 2 bases and J dropped 4 bases, with 18 bases sitting between them. Germline V gene lookup returns CDR1 KGHSH and CDR2 LQKENI. The sequenced CDR3 bases are TGTGCCAGCTCACCAGGAAGGCCGGGTGGAATATACGAG. Translating gives CASSPGRPGGIYE. The CDR3 in full is CASSPGRPGGIYEQYF.

Only a few counts were recorded for this clone. Coverage ceases 3 residues before the CDR3 finishes, and the germline J gene fills in the end. The chain has TRBV19 and TRBJ2-7; 9 nucleotides match TRBD2. CDR3 length: 15 amino acids. The germline V gene encodes CDR1 LNHDA and CDR2 SQIVND (reference sequence). Unmatched junction bases numbered 11, after V lost 7 bases and J lost 4 bases. CDR3 sequence reads: CASTVSSTSGYEQYF. CDR3 DNA (partial): TGTGCCAGTACGGTGTCTTCGACTAGCGGATACGAG. The complete variable domain, with remaining parts taken from reference TRBV19 and TRBJ2-7, reads DGGITQSPKYLFRKEGQNVTLSCEQNLNHDAMYWYRQDPGQGLRLIYYSQIVNDFQKGDIAEGYSVSREKKESFPLTVTSAQKNPTAFYLCASTVSSTSGYEQYFGPGTRLTVT.

This clone has a count of ten or more. The CDR3 end is not reached by the read, which stops 3 residues before it; the germline J gene fills it in. The chain recombines TRBV5-1 with TRBJ2-7; TRBD2 matches 9 bases. Germline V lookup: CDR1 SGHRS, CDR2 YFSETQ. CDR3 length: 16 amino acids. V shed 1 base, J shed 2 bases, and the junction held 7 bases outside the gene matches. The CDR3 loop reads CASSLQGSSGTYEQYF. The sequenced CDR3 bases are TGCGCCAGCAGCTTGCAAGGGTCTAGCGGGACCTACGAG.

This clone was recorded a few times. The read falls 3 residues short of the CDR3 end, and the missing part is taken from the germline J gene. J is TRBJ2-7 and V is TRBV20-1; 8 nucleotides match TRBD1. The germline V gene encodes CDR1 DFQATT and CDR2 SNEGSKA (reference sequence). J gave up 0 bases and V 0 bases, and 19 bases lay outside the gene matches. The CDR3 is made up of 20 amino acids. The CDR3 DNA, read in part, is TGCAGTGCTAGAGATCGAGTTAAGGGGACAGGTTCTCCTCCCTCCTACGAG. Its protein is CSARDRVKGTGSPPSYE. The CDR3, in full, reads CSARDRVKGTGSPPSYEQYF.

This clone was observed at least ten times. The observed sequence ends 3 residues before the CDR3 terminus, with the missing tail filled in from the germline J gene. V usage is TRBV18 and J usage is TRBJ2-5; D may match TRBD1 or TRBD2 (5 bases each). CDR3 length: 13 residues. Germline CDR1 reads KGHSH; CDR2 reads LQKENI. V was pared by 0 bases and J by 5 bases, with 7 bases between. CDR3 loop: CASSPPGEETQYF. CDR3 DNA, as far as it was read: TGTGCCAGCTCACCACCAGGGGAGGAGACC.

This clone was counted between two and nine times. The CDR3 goes on 3 residues after the read ends, and that part is filled in from the germline J gene. The chain joins TRBV7-6 to TRBJ2-2; no reliable D call. V was shortened by 5 bases and J by 1 base, with 8 bases between the two germline ends. The CDR3 length is 14 residues. The germline gives CDR1 SGHVS, CDR2 FNYEAQ. CDR3 bases read: TGTGCCAGCAGCCCGACACTGAACACCGGGGAG. Translated, it gives CASSPTLNTGE. The CDR3, in full, reads CASSPTLNTGELFF.

This clone was seen many times. The CDR3 here is CASSQAYGSYEQYF. The sequenced part of the CDR3 DNA is TGCGCCAGCAGCCAAGCATACGGGTCCTACGAG. The chain is built from TRBV4-1 and TRBJ2-7; the D is unclear. Sequencing ends 3 residues short of the CDR3 end; the germline J gene provides the rest. V was pared by 1 base and J by 1 base, with 8 bases between. Germline CDR1 MGHRA, CDR2 YSYEKL. The CDR3 extends over 14 amino acids.